This T cell receptor beta chain appears in the sequencing data of a study of T cells in Graves' hyperthyroidism and ophthalmopathy. Study conclusions and caveats: Separation of ophthalmopathy from stable hyperthyroidism was achieved by a 13 V-J model. Blood samples included most of the expanded thyroid clonotypes exceeding 0.001. In validation, the model predicted ophthalmopathy. These predictions came a median about 6.8 months before onset.

Germline V gene data show CDR1 as KGHDR and CDR2 as SFDVKD. Between the trimmed V and J ends, which lost 3 bases and 8 bases, there was a span of 19 bases. The CDR3 length is 15 residues. What was amplified from RNA transcripts were TCR beta CDR3 regions. RT-PCR in the first round (using the HTBI primer set) targeted the TCR CDR3. Via MiXCR, TCRdb re-called the multiplex PCR reads, giving one row per CDR3 protein. The table shows 610,000 or so distinct CDR3 sequences, with more than 45% occurring only once. Turning to this clonotype: As yet, its antigen is unknown.

Diagnosing involved the use of clinical symptoms, serum thyroxine and TRAb, thyroid ultrasound and orbital computed tomography. This chain joins TRBV24-1 and TRBJ2-7; D might be TRBD2 (6 bases). The clonotype comes from a woman under 30 with Graves' hyperthyroidism. Sequencing was performed on peripheral blood or thyroid tissue (not recorded which). CDR3 sequence reads: CATSDNAGFDNKQYF. The CDR3 nucleotides are TGTGCCACCAGTGATAACGCGGGATTCGACAACAAGCAGTACTTC.